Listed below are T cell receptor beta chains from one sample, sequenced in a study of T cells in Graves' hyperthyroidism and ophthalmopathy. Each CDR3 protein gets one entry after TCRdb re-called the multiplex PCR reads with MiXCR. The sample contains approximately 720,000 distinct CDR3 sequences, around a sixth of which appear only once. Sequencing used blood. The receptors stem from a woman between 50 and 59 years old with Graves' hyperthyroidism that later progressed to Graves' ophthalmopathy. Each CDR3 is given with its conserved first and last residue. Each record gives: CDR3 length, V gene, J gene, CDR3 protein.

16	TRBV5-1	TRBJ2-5	CASSWLAGVDKETQYF
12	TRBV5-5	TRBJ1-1	CASRVLDTEAFF
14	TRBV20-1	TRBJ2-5	CSALTRTVQETQYF
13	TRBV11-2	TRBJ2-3	CASSNIGADTQYF
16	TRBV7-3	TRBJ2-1	CASSPGPGQDYNEQFF
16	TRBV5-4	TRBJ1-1	CASSMGTPGGYTEAFF
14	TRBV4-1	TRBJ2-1	CASGTGDGYNEQFF
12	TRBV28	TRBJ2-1	CATKRNADEQFF
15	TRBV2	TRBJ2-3	CASSETSGGTDTQYF
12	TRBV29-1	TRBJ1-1	CSIGEWGTEAFF
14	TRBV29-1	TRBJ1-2	CSVEDRGWDYGYTF
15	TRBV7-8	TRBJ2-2	CASSFAAMNTGELFF
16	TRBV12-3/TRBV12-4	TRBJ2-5	CASSLTSGGAGETQYF
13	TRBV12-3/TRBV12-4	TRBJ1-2	CASRPRTGYGYTF
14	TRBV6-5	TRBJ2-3	CASSFSRHTDTQYF
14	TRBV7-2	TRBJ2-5	CASSLVYREETQYF